The clone carrying this TCR beta chain was seen more than once but under ten times. This sample was included in a study of chronic HIV infection and antiretroviral therapy. Germline values: CDR1 MDHEN, CDR2 SYDVKM. The CDR3 extends over 14 amino acids. J lost 1 base, V lost 5 bases, and 4 bases had no gene match. MiXCR, run by TCRdb on the 5' RACE reads, gives a single entry per CDR3 protein. The sample comprises 40,000 to 50,000 distinct CDR3 sequences, about 18% of which are singletons, and roughly 3% rests with the top ten. Sequences were obtained from peripheral blood. The V call is TRBV28, the J call TRBJ1-1; 7 bases line up with TRBD1. The source is an adult who had HIV and had not received antiretroviral therapy, or was an uninfected healthy control (not recorded which). In DNA form, the CDR3 reads TGTGCCAGCAGTCCCGGACAGGCGAACACTGAAGCTTTCTTT. This codes for CASSPGQANTEAFF.